A single sample gave rise to the 10 T cell receptor beta chains below, sequenced in a study of CD8 T cells in Susac syndrome. When the RNA was reverse transcribed, random hexamers were used with an input of 0.5 to 1 ug. TCRdb ran MiXCR on the immunoSEQ multiplex PCR reads and lists one entry per CDR3 protein. The table records about 280,000 distinct CDR3 sequences, around 84% of them present only once. The sample taken for sequencing was CD8+ T cells from PBMCs. The receptors originated from a human donor with multiple sclerosis.

J is TRBJ2-2 and V is TRBV4-2; 13 nucleotides line up with TRBD2. Germline lookup yields CDR1 LGHNA and CDR2 YNFKEQ. The length of the CDR3 is 17 residues. The V and J ends lost 3 bases and 9 bases, in that order; junction bases with no gene match: 10. For the CDR3, the DNA is TGTGCCAGCAGCCAGGGAAAAGGACTAGCGGGAGTAAGGGAGCTGTTTTTT. Residues: CASSQGKGLAGVRELFF.

This clonotype was detected once. The V gene is TRBV7-9, the J gene TRBJ1-5; D ambiguous. The CDR3 consists of 14 residues. V was trimmed by 2 bases and J by 9 bases, leaving 14 bases between them. Germline V lookup: CDR1 SEHNR, CDR2 FQNEAQ (reference sequence). This chain's CDR3 is CASSLTDGPTPQHF. The CDR3 DNA reads as TGTGCCAGCAGCTTAACGGACGGACCTACGCCCCAGCATTTT.

The chain joins TRBV21-1 to TRBJ2-3; the tabulated D call, TRBD1, remains unverified against the DNA. TRBV21-1 is a documented pseudogene. This CDR3 region has 16 residues. The DNA of the CDR3 is TGTGCCAGCAGCGTCCGGGTCAGGGGGCAATCGGATACGCAGTATTTT. Residues: CASSVRVRGQSDTQYF.

J is TRBJ2-3 and V is TRBV27; D uncertain. V was clipped by 6 bases and J by 9 bases, with 13 bases between them. Germline V lookup: CDR1 MNHEY, CDR2 SMNVEV (reference sequence). The CDR3 extends over 12 amino acids. CDR3 coding DNA: TGTGCCAGCAGCAATATCTCTCGAACGCAGTATTTT. Protein sequence: CASSNISRTQYF.

This chain links TRBV27 with TRBJ2-7; D is uncertain. The CDR3 totals 13 residues. Germline V gene sequence: CDR1 MNHEY, CDR2 SMNVEV (reference sequence). V was pared by 3 bases and J by 7 bases, with 13 bases between. CDR3: CASSFGHLREQYF. Here the CDR3 DNA reads TGTGCCAGCAGTTTCGGGCACCTCCGAGAGCAGTACTTC.

This chain joins TRBV6-5 and TRBJ1-5; possible D gene TRBD1, 5 bases. This CDR3 is 15 amino acids long. V lost 6 bases and J lost 4, with 16 bases in between. Per the germline V gene, CDR1 is MNHEY and CDR2 is SVGAGI. This chain's CDR3 is CASRYGPGGNQPQHF. CDR3 nucleotide sequence: TGTGCCAGCAGATACGGCCCCGGGGGAAATCAGCCCCAGCATTTT.

The rearrangement uses TRBV2 and TRBJ2-3; D is undetermined. The germline CDR1 and CDR2 sequences are SNHLY and FYNNEI. CDR3 length equals 12 residues. V shed 4 bases and J shed 2 bases, with 4 bases lying between them. This CDR3 reads CASSGTTDTQYF. Here the CDR3 DNA reads TGTGCCAGCAGTGGGACCACAGATACGCAGTATTTT.

J is TRBJ1-4 and V is TRBV30; perhaps TRBD1 as D (6 bases). The CDR3 runs to 15 residues. CDR1 is GTSNPN, CDR2 SVGIG, per germline (reference sequence). Between the trimmed V and J ends, which lost 2 bases and 5 bases, there was a span of 15 bases. CDR3 DNA sequence: TGTGCCTGGAGTTCACGGACAGAACTAAATGAAAAACTGTTTTTT. Protein sequence: CAWSSRTELNEKLFF.

This clonotype was counted between two and nine times. The chain is built from TRBV28 and TRBJ2-7; TRBD2 is a possible D gene (6 bases). The ends were cut back, 4 bases at V and 3 bases at J, with 16 bases in the middle. This CDR3 spans 15 amino acids. In germline, CDR1 is MDHEN, CDR2 SYDVKM. The CDR3 nucleotides are TGTGCCAGCAGTTACCCCATCGGGGGAGACTACGAGCAGTACTTC. Protein product: CASSYPIGGDYEQYF. Full variable domain (rest looked up from reference TRBV28 and TRBJ2-7): DVKVTQSSRYLVKRTGEKVFLECVQDMDHENMFWYRQDPGLGLRLIYFSYDVKMKEKGDIPEGYSVSREKKERFSLILESASTNQTSMYLCASSYPIGGDYEQYFGPGTRLTVT.

J is TRBJ2-7 and V is TRBV7-9; possibly TRBD1 for D (5 bases). CDR1 is SEHNR, CDR2 FQNEAQ, per germline (reference sequence). The CDR3 runs 15 residues. V was shortened by 2 bases and J by 5 bases, with 16 bases between the two germline ends. Here the CDR3 reads CASSLSAGFRHEQYF. The CDR3 DNA follows: TGTGCCAGCAGCTTATCGGCAGGGTTTCGTCACGAGCAGTACTTC.